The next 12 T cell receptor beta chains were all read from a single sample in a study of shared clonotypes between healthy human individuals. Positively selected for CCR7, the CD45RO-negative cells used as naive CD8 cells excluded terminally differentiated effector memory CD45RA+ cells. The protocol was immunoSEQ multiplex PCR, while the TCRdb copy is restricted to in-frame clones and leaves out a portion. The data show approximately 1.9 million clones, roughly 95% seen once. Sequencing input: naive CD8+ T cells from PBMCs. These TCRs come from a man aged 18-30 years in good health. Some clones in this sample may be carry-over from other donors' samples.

The CDR3 loop is CASSQDPGLFNYGYTF. CDR3 bases: TGCGCCAGCAGCCAAGATCCAGGGCTTTTTAACTATGGCTACACCTTC. The rearrangement links TRBV4-1 to TRBJ1-2; weak D call: TRBD1 (5 bases). Germline CDR1 reads MGHRA; CDR2 reads YSYEKL. The CDR3 runs to 16 residues. Trimming shortened V by 0 bases and J by 1 base, and 12 bases separated the two germline ends.

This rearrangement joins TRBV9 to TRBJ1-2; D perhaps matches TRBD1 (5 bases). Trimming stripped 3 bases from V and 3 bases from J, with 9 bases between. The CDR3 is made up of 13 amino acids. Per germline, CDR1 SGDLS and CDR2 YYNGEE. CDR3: CASSDRWDYGYTF. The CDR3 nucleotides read TGTGCCAGCAGCGACAGGTGGGACTATGGCTACACCTTC.

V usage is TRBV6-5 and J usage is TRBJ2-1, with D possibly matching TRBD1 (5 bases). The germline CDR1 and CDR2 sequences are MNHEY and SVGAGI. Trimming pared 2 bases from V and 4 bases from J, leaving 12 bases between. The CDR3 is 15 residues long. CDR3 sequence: CASSYNARAYNEQFF. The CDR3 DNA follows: TGTGCCAGCAGTTACAATGCCAGGGCTTACAATGAGCAGTTCTTC.

Here the CDR3 reads CASSDGKGAEQFF. CDR3 sequence (DNA): TGTGCCAGCAGCGATGGCAAAGGGGCTGAGCAGTTCTTC. The chain has TRBV7-9 and TRBJ2-1; tentative D call: TRBD1 (5 bases). Germline V gene sequence: CDR1 SEHNR, CDR2 FQNEAQ (reference sequence). Trimming removed 5 bases from V and 9 bases from J, with 14 bases in between. The length of the CDR3 is 13 residues.

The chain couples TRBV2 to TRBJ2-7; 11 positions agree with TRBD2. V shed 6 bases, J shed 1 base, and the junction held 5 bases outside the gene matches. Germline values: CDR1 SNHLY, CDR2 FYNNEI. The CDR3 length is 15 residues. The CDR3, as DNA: TGTGCCAGCAGGGGGGGGACTAGCGGATCCTACGAGCAGTACTTC. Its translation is CASRGGTSGSYEQYF. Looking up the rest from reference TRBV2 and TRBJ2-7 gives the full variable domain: EPEVTQTPSHQVTQMGQEVILRCVPISNHLYFYWYRQILGQKVEFLVSFYNNEISEKSEIFDDQFSVERPDGSNFTLKIRSTKLEDSAMYFCASRGGTSGSYEQYFGPGTRLTVT.

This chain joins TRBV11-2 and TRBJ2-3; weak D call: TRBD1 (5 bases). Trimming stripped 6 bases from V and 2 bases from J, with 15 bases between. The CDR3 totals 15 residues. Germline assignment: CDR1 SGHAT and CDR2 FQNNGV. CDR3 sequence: CASSQGVTATDTQYF. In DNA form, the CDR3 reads TGTGCCAGCAGTCAGGGTGTAACGGCCACAGATACGCAGTATTTT. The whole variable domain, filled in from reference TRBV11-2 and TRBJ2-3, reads EAGVAQSPRYKIIEKRQSVAFWCNPISGHATLYWYQQILGQGPKLLIQFQNNGVVDDSQLPKDRFSAERLKGVDSTLKIQPAKLEDSAVYLCASSQGVTATDTQYFGPGTRLTVL.

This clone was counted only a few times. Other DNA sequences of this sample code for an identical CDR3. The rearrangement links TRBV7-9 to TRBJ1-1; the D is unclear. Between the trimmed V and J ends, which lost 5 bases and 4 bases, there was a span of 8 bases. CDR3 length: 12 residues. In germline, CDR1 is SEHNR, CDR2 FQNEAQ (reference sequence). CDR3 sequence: CASSRGGTEAFF. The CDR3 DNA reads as TGTGCCAGCAGCCGCGGCGGCACTGAAGCTTTCTTT.

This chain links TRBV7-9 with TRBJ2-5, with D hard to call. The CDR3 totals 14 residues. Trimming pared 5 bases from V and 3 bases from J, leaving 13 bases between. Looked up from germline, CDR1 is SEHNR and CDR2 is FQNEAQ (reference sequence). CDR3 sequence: CASSLWTAEETQYF. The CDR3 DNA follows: TGTGCCAGCAGCCTATGGACGGCCGAAGAGACCCAGTACTTC.

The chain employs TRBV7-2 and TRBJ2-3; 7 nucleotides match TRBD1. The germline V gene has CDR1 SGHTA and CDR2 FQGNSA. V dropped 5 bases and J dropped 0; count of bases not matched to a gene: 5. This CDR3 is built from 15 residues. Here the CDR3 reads CASSPQGRSTDTQYF. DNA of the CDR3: TGTGCCAGCAGCCCACAGGGGCGGAGCACAGATACGCAGTATTTT.

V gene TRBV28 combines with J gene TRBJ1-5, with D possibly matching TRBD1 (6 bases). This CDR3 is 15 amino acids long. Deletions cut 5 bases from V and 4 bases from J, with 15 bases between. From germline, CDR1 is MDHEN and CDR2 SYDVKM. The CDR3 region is CASSIRTAINQPQHF. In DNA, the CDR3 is TGTGCCAGCAGTATTCGGACAGCTATTAATCAGCCCCAGCATTTT.

The CDR3, as DNA: TGCGCCAGCAGCGTGACTAGCGGGAGGACCAAAAACATTCAGTACTTC. Its protein is CASSVTSGRTKNIQYF. V gene TRBV5-1 combines with J gene TRBJ2-4, with 13 bases that match TRBD2. Germline V gene sequence: CDR1 SGHRS, CDR2 YFSETQ. This CDR3 spans 16 amino acids. V dropped 4 bases and J dropped 2; count of bases not matched to a gene: 3.

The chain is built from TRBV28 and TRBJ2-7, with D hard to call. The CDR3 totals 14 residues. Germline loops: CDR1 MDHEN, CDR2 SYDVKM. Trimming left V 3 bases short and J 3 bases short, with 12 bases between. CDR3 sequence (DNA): TGTGCCAGCAGTTTCACGTCGGCTAGCTACGAGCAGTACTTC. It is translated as CASSFTSASYEQYF.